This TCR beta chain was documented in a study of blood T cell repertoires in COVID-19. The CDR3 contains 11 residues. V was pared by 5 bases and J by 9 bases, with 11 bases between. Germline CDR1 is GTSNPN and CDR2 is SVGIG (reference sequence). Sequencing was performed with immunoSEQ multiplex PCR; in TCRdb, only in-frame clones are kept and a portion is missing. Of some 170,000 clones in the sample, approximately 85% were seen once. The receptor was isolated from a woman aged 55-75 years with acute or convalescent COVID-19. The sample was peripheral blood. V and J are TRBV30 and TRBJ2-1; D is uncertain. In nucleotides, the CDR3 is TGTGCCTGGGTGTCAGCTAGTGAGCAGTTCTTC. The encoded protein is CAWVSASEQFF.